The 26 T cell receptor beta chains presented below share a single source sample, sequenced in a study of T-cell reconstitution after alpha-beta-depleted transplantation in children. Library preparation (for TCRbeta) was performed with unique molecular identifiers. TCRdb ran MiXCR on the PCR reads and lists one entry per CDR3 protein. The sample shows some 550,000 distinct CDR3 sequences, 20% to 25% of them seen only once. Sample: PBMCs, mostly from graft donor cells, taken 360 days after TCRalphabeta/CD19-depleted stem cell transplant. Every receptor here comes from a boy in the first two years of life who had a stem cell transplant for acute myeloid leukemia, so the T cells may come from the graft donor.

This CDR3 is CASSMASYNEQFF. The CDR3 region has the DNA TGTGCCAGCTCCATGGCCTCCTACAATGAGCAGTTCTTC. The chain links TRBV7-9 to TRBJ2-1, with D unresolved. Germline-derived CDR1 and CDR2 are SEHNR and FQNEAQ (reference sequence). The CDR3 is 13 residues long. The V end lost 8 bases, the J end lost 0 bases, and 8 bases lay between the germline ends.

A few counts support this clonotype. V and J are TRBV12-3 or TRBV12-4 and TRBJ2-2, with D tentatively TRBD2 (5 bases). The CDR3 covers 16 residues. The V gene lost 2 bases and the J gene lost 5 bases, with 15 bases spanning the gap. In DNA, the CDR3 is TGTGCCAGCAGTTTATTGGGTGGACTTGCGACCGGGGAGCTGTTTTTT. It encodes CASSLLGGLATGELFF.

This clonotype was counted between two and nine times. The rearrangement uses TRBV6-1 and TRBJ2-5, with D possibly TRBD2 on 5 matching bases. V gave up 8 bases and J gave up 5 bases, with 18 bases separating them. CDR3 size: 14 residues. Germline CDR1 reads MNHNS; CDR2 reads SASEGT. The CDR3 sequence: CASSRDARSETQYF. Here the CDR3 DNA reads TGTGCCAGCTCCCGGGATGCACGCTCGGAGACCCAGTACTTC.

The chain recombines TRBV6-1 with TRBJ1-1, with D maybe TRBD1 (6 bases). The CDR3 consists of 14 residues. The germline V gene has CDR1 MNHNS and CDR2 SASEGT. The germline V and J ends were trimmed by 6 bases and 6 bases, with 17 bases remaining between them. Written as DNA, the CDR3 is TGTGCCAGCAGCCAAAGGGGGGCGGGGGCTGAAGCTTTCTTT. Amino acid sequence: CASSQRGAGAEAFF.

The chain uses TRBV4-3 and TRBJ2-3, with 12 bases matching TRBD2. Trimming took 1 base from V and 1 from J; bases not matched to a gene: 6. The CDR3 length is 18 residues. Germline V gives CDR1 LGHNA, CDR2 YSLEER. The DNA for the CDR3 is TGCGCCAGCAGCCAAGGACTAGCGGGGGACCCCGGCACAGATACGCAGTATTTT. This encodes CASSQGLAGDPGTDTQYF.

The rearrangement uses TRBV6-5 and TRBJ2-5; D possibly matches TRBD1 or TRBD2 (5 bases each). The CDR3 is made up of 15 amino acids. Germline assignment: CDR1 MNHEY and CDR2 SVGAGI. V was trimmed by 2 bases and J by 3 bases, leaving 13 bases between them. CDR3 DNA: TGTGCCAGCAGTTACGAGGGGAACGAGAAAGAGACCCAGTACTTC. Translation: CASSYEGNEKETQYF.

CDR3 sequence (DNA): TGTGCCAGCAGCGGGGGACAGGGGGGGAATGAGCAGTTCTTC. Protein sequence: CASSGGQGGNEQFF. The genes are TRBV2 and TRBJ2-1, with 11 bases fitting TRBD1. Germline-derived CDR1 and CDR2 are SNHLY and FYNNEI. After removal of 6 bases from V and 7 bases from J, the junction contained 5 bases not matched to a gene. The CDR3 spans 14 residues. Together with reference TRBV2 and TRBJ2-1, the CDR3 gives the full variable domain: EPEVTQTPSHQVTQMGQEVILRCVPISNHLYFYWYRQILGQKVEFLVSFYNNEISEKSEIFDDQFSVERPDGSNFTLKIRSTKLEDSAMYFCASSGGQGGNEQFFGPGTRLTVL.

This clonotype was recorded at least ten times. The J gene is TRBJ2-1, the V gene TRBV5-1; 8 nucleotides align to TRBD1. The CDR3 totals 13 residues. From germline, CDR1 is SGHRS and CDR2 YFSETQ. J lost 4 bases, V lost 7 bases, and 4 bases had no gene match. CDR3 sequence (DNA): TGCGCCAGCTCGGACAGGGAATACAATGAGCAGTTCTTC. Translating gives CASSDREYNEQFF. Full variable domain (missing parts from reference TRBV5-1 and TRBJ2-1): KAGVTQTPRYLIKTRGQQVTLSCSPISGHRSVSWYQQTPGQGLQFLFEYFSETQRNKGNFPGRFSGRQFSNSRSEMNVSTLELGDSALYLCASSDREYNEQFFGPGTRLTVL.

The V and J genes are TRBV20-1 and TRBJ2-7, with a tentative D call TRBD1 (6 bases). Looked up from germline, CDR1 is DFQATT and CDR2 is SNEGSKA (reference sequence). V lost 0 bases, J lost 3 bases, and 18 bases lay in between. The length of the CDR3 is 16 residues. The CDR3 region is CSARDRLRDKGYEQYF. In nucleotides, the CDR3 is TGCAGTGCTAGAGATAGGCTCAGGGACAAAGGCTACGAGCAGTACTTC.

The sample holds many counts of this clonotype. The V call is TRBV19, the J call TRBJ2-1; TRBD1 agrees at 7 bases. CDR1 is LNHDA, CDR2 SQIVND, per germline (reference sequence). The CDR3 runs to 14 residues. J was trimmed by 2 bases and V by 10 bases; bases with no gene match: 8. Written as DNA, the CDR3 is TGTGCCACCACGGGACAGTCCCCCTACAATGAGCAGTTCTTC. Its protein product is CATTGQSPYNEQFF.

The CDR3 nucleotides read TGTGCCAGCAGCTTTCGGCAGCCCGTTAAATATACGCAGTATTTT. Translating gives CASSFRQPVKYTQYF. The chain couples TRBV7-2 to TRBJ2-3; D gene ambiguous. This CDR3 region has 15 residues. V was shortened by 3 bases and J by 7 bases, with 17 bases between the two germline ends. Germline loops: CDR1 SGHTA, CDR2 FQGNSA.

V usage is TRBV6-1 and J usage is TRBJ2-5; D possibly corresponds to TRBD1 (6 bases). The CDR3 length is 14 residues. CDR1 is MNHNS, CDR2 SASEGT, per germline. With 10 bases removed from V and 4 bases from J, the gap between germline ends came to 19 bases. The CDR3 DNA follows: TGTGCCATCAGGCGGGCAGGGGTAGGAGAGACCCAGTACTTC. This gives the protein CAIRRAGVGETQYF.

This clonotype has only a few counts. The V call is TRBV5-1, the J call TRBJ2-1, with D possibly matching TRBD1 (6 bases). The CDR3 is made up of 16 amino acids. Germline V gives CDR1 SGHRS, CDR2 YFSETQ. V was shortened by 0 bases and J by 1 base, with 11 bases between the two germline ends. As DNA, the CDR3 is TGCGCCAGCAGCTTGGCCAGGGGTGTATCCTACAATGAGCAGTTCTTC. Protein sequence: CASSLARGVSYNEQFF.

The chain is built from TRBV6-5 and TRBJ2-3; perhaps TRBD2 as D (7 bases). The germline V and J ends were trimmed by 4 bases and 4 bases, with 15 bases remaining between them. Germline CDR1 reads MNHEY; CDR2 reads SVGAGI. The CDR3 consists of 15 residues. For the CDR3, the DNA is TGTGCCAGCAGTTCTGACCCGGGGGGCTCAGATACGCAGTATTTT. The encoded protein is CASSSDPGGSDTQYF.

This clonotype was seen many times. CDR3 amino acids: CASRLTGGGEKLFF. The CDR3 nucleotides read TGTGCCAGCAGGTTGACAGGGGGAGGGGAAAAACTGTTTTTT. The chain is built from TRBV12-3 or TRBV12-4 and TRBJ1-4; 9 bases agree with TRBD1. Unmatched junction bases numbered 7, after V lost 6 bases and J lost 8 bases. This CDR3 has 14 residues.

This clonotype was observed at least ten times. CDR3: CASSLVREDQETQYF. Here the CDR3 DNA reads TGTGCCAGCAGTTTGGTCAGGGAGGACCAAGAGACCCAGTACTTC. The chain is built from TRBV12-3 or TRBV12-4 and TRBJ2-5; D is possibly TRBD2 (6 bases). Trimming pared 3 bases from V and 0 bases from J, leaving 11 bases between. There are 15 residues in the CDR3.

This clonotype was detected only a few times. The chain carries TRBV27 and TRBJ2-3; D unresolved. CDR3 size: 16 residues. Germline CDR1 reads MNHEY; CDR2 reads SMNVEV (reference sequence). V gave up 0 bases and J gave up 0 bases, with 10 bases separating them. The CDR3 protein is CASSLSWAPSTDTQYF. CDR3 DNA sequence: TGTGCCAGCAGTTTATCTTGGGCCCCTAGCACAGATACGCAGTATTTT.

The genes are TRBV20-1 and TRBJ1-5; no reliable D call. The CDR3 covers 15 residues. Trimming took 6 bases from V and 0 from J, leaving 15 bases between them. Germline V gene sequence: CDR1 DFQATT, CDR2 SNEGSKA (reference sequence). CDR3 amino acids: CSALRADYSNQPQHF. CDR3 bases: TGCAGTGCACTGCGGGCCGATTATAGCAATCAGCCCCAGCATTTT.

This clonotype was observed a handful of times. This chain joins TRBV12-3 or TRBV12-4 and TRBJ2-1; possible D gene TRBD2, 6 bases. The CDR3 runs to 12 residues. The V end was cut by 4 bases, the J end by 10 bases, with 11 bases between. The CDR3 nucleotides are TGTGCCAGCAGTTCCGGACTATCGGAGCAGTTCTTC. This translates into CASSSGLSEQFF.

This chain uses TRBV4-3 with TRBJ2-1, with 9 positions matching TRBD1. Germline V gene sequence: CDR1 LGHNA, CDR2 YSLEER. Trimming cost V 2 bases and J 6 bases; bases outside gene matches: 8. The CDR3 totals 16 residues. CDR3 amino acids: CASSQSMDRGPNEQFF. The CDR3 nucleotides read TGCGCCAGCAGCCAAAGCATGGACAGGGGTCCCAATGAGCAGTTCTTC.

This chain joins TRBV12-3 or TRBV12-4 and TRBJ2-7; D assignment may be TRBD1 or TRBD2 (5 bases each). Trimming pared 3 bases from V and 5 bases from J, leaving 23 bases between. This CDR3 has 17 amino acids. CDR3 in amino acids: CASSFAVGVLPRDEQYF. In DNA form, the CDR3 reads TGTGCCAGCAGTTTTGCTGTGGGGGTCCTACCTAGGGACGAGCAGTACTTC.

The chain has TRBV6-2 or TRBV6-3 and TRBJ2-1; 7 bases match TRBD1. This CDR3 has 16 amino acids. Looked up from germline, CDR1 is MNHEY and CDR2 is SVGEGT. Trimming cost V 6 bases and J 9 bases; bases outside gene matches: 17. CDR3 DNA sequence: TGTGCCAGCAGCCTAACCCCAGGGGACAGCTCTCTTGAGCAGTTCTTC. It is translated as CASSLTPGDSSLEQFF.

This clonotype was observed a handful of times. This chain connects TRBV20-1 to TRBJ2-7; TRBD1 is a possible D gene (5 bases). The germline gives CDR1 DFQATT, CDR2 SNEGSKA (reference sequence). Trimming left V 3 bases short and J 3 bases short, with 18 bases between. The CDR3 is 15 amino acids. The CDR3 is CSASPRMTVLYEQYF. The CDR3 bases are TGCAGTGCTAGTCCTAGAATGACAGTCCTCTACGAGCAGTACTTC.

This clonotype was seen many times. This chain links TRBV6-5 with TRBJ1-1, with 8 bases fitting TRBD1. V lost 2 bases, J lost 1 base, and 0 bases stayed unmatched. Germline loops: CDR1 MNHEY, CDR2 SVGAGI. The CDR3 loop spans 14 amino acids. CDR3 residues: CASSYGQGNTEAFF. The CDR3 DNA reads TGTGCCAGCAGTTACGGACAGGGGAACACTGAAGCTTTCTTT.

This clonotype occurred many times. The rearrangement uses TRBV7-2 and TRBJ2-4; 7 bases fit TRBD1. V gave up 1 base and J gave up 1 base; unmatched junction bases: 7. The CDR3 extends over 17 amino acids. Germline-derived CDR1 and CDR2 are SGHTA and FQGNSA. The CDR3: CASSLVTQTGAKNIQYF. The CDR3 nucleotides read TGTGCCAGCAGCTTAGTAACCCAGACAGGGGCCAAAAACATTCAGTACTTC.

The chain combines TRBV20-1 with TRBJ2-5, with TRBD2 matching over 12 bases. V trimming: 0 bases; J trimming: 5 bases; junction bases outside the gene matches: 7. This CDR3 is 16 amino acids long. Germline CDR1 DFQATT, CDR2 SNEGSKA (reference sequence). Written as DNA, the CDR3 is TGCAGTGCTAGAGACGGACTAGCGGGGCCGCCCGAGACCCAGTACTTC. Amino acids: CSARDGLAGPPETQYF.